The clone carrying this TCR beta chain has ten or more counts. Antigen unknown. The data originate from a study of molecular identifiers for immune sequencing clone quantification. MiXCR, applied by TCRdb to the PCR reads, yields one record per CDR3 protein. There are around 480,000 distinct CDR3 sequences in the sample; roughly a fifth occur only once, and 0.7% to 0.95% lies in the top ten. Regarding the study as a whole: Clones exceeding 20 RNA copies carried over 97% of effector molecules but under 1% of naive-cell molecules.

The sample was naive CD8+ T cells from blood, with Jurkat cell RNA spiked in. The subset was: FACS-sorted CD8+CD4-CCR7+CD45RA+ naive T cells. The TCR comes from a human donor in good health. Some libraries in this study had Jurkat cell RNA spiked in.

The CDR3 region has the DNA TGTGCCAGCAGCGACGGGACAGCCGGCACAGATACGCAGTATTTT. It codes for CASSDGTAGTDTQYF. The genes are TRBV9 and TRBJ2-3, with 7 bases aligning to TRBD1. The CDR3 is 15 residues long. CDR1 is SGDLS and CDR2 is YYNGEE in the germline V gene. The V segment lost 3 bases and the J segment 1 base; nucleotides outside the gene matches: 5.